Listed here are 27 T cell receptor beta chains from one sample, sequenced in a study of human T cells and chemical hapten exposure (dated by TCRdb to the early 2020s). This specimen's time point label, per the study, means: patch test 1, 2 weeks after DPC sensitization. The treatment or condition label of this sample denotes: therapeutic diphenylcyclopropenone sensitization with weekly scalp DPC. Library creation used RACE. The instrument was a NextSeq 500. The public reads were quality trimmed at Q25 with fastp and then assembled into clones with MiXCR by TCRdb, keeping productive beta chains. Every entry covers one CDR3 protein and lists the most common genes and DNA from its rows. The sample profile shows roughly 380,000 distinct CDR3 sequences; around 4.8% of them were found once. 2% to 2.5% of the sample belongs to the ten largest clones. This specimen was whole blood, taken in connection with sensitization to the hapten diphenylcyclopropenone (DPC). The receptors were sampled from a woman aged 50 to 60 with alopecia areata. Some clones in this sample may be carry-over from other donors' samples.

The V and J genes are TRBV30 and TRBJ1-1; D uncertain. V was cut by 1 base and J by 6 bases, with 12 bases left in between. CDR1 and CDR2 from the germline V gene are GTSNPN and SVGIG (reference sequence). The CDR3 is made up of 13 amino acids. CDR3 amino acids: CAWSGTARSEAFF. The CDR3 DNA is TGTGCCTGGAGTGGGACCGCCAGGTCTGAAGCTTTCTTT.

This clonotype came up many times. CDR3 sequence reads: CASSRPQRELFF. The CDR3 DNA reads TGTGCCAGCAGTCGTCCCCAGCGGGAGCTGTTTTTT. The chain uses TRBV27 and TRBJ2-2; no definite D call. Germline CDR1 reads MNHEY; CDR2 reads SMNVEV (reference sequence). The V and J ends lost 5 bases and 9 bases respectively, with 10 bases between them. The CDR3 covers 12 residues.

Only a few counts were recorded for this clonotype. A much larger clonotype is one base distant, so this may be a read error. The V call is TRBV5-1, the J call TRBJ2-1, with 7 positions matching TRBD1. The V gene's germline CDR1 is SGHRS and CDR2 YFSETQ. This CDR3 is built from 13 residues. The CDR3 nucleotides read TGCGTCAGCAACGACAGGGTGTACAATGAGCAGTTCTTC. This gives the protein CVSNDRVYNEQFF.

This clonotype was picked up many times. The rearrangement uses TRBV6-2 or TRBV6-3 and TRBJ2-1; TRBD2 agrees at 12 bases. CDR1 is MNHEY, CDR2 SVGEGT, per germline. The trim removed 6 bases at V and 9 bases at J, leaving 9 bases unmatched. CDR3 length: 15 residues. CDR3: CASSSGLAGYSEQFF. CDR3 in DNA: TGTGCCAGCAGCAGCGGACTAGCGGGATATAGTGAGCAGTTCTTC.

This clonotype appeared many times. The J gene is TRBJ1-5, the V gene TRBV24-1, with D possibly TRBD1 on 5 matching bases. Trimming removed 6 bases from V and 3 bases from J, with 11 bases in between. This CDR3 spans 14 amino acids. Germline lookup yields CDR1 KGHDR and CDR2 SFDVKD. CDR3 region: CATSPGGYNQPQHF. The DNA of the CDR3 is TGTGCCACCAGTCCTGGGGGTTACAATCAGCCCCAGCATTTT.

This clonotype was counted a few times. CDR3 DNA: TGCAGTGCTAGCAGGGCGGACGAGCAGTACTTC. It codes for CSASRADEQYF. The rearrangement links TRBV20-1 to TRBJ2-7; D is possibly TRBD1 (5 bases). Trimming took off 3 bases at V and 5 bases at J, with 8 bases between the two ends. The CDR3 totals 11 residues. In germline, CDR1 is DFQATT, CDR2 SNEGSKA (reference sequence).

This clonotype showed up just once. This sequence joins TRBV9 and TRBJ1-2, with a possible D match to TRBD1 (6 bases). Germline CDR1 and CDR2: SGDLS and YYNGEE. The V end was cut by 0 bases, the J end by 2 bases, with 11 bases between. This CDR3 region has 15 residues. The CDR3 DNA reads TGTGCCAGCAGCGTAGAAGCGGACAGAAACTATGGCTACACCTTC. This gives the protein CASSVEADRNYGYTF.

A few counts support this clonotype. The chain employs TRBV29-1 and TRBJ2-5; 10 bases fit TRBD2. There are 15 residues in the CDR3. CDR1 and CDR2 from the germline V gene are SQVTM and ANQGSEA. V was clipped by 4 bases and J by 4 bases; unmatched bases: 9. CDR3 DNA: TGCAGCGTTGGTGATAGCGGGGGGCGAGGAGAGACCCAGTACTTC. It encodes CSVGDSGGRGETQYF. Combining the CDR3 with reference TRBV29-1 and TRBJ2-5 gives the whole variable domain SAVISQKPSRDICQRGTSLTIQCQVDSQVTMMFWYRQQPGQSLTLIATANQGSEATYESGFVIDKFPISRPNLTFSTLTVSNMSPEDSSIYLCSVGDSGGRGETQYFGPGTRLLVL.

This clonotype occurred a few times. The V call is TRBV6-2 or TRBV6-3, the J call TRBJ2-2; the match to TRBD1 covers 7 bases. Trimming at V came to 1 base and at J to 0 bases, leaving 2 bases not matched to a gene. The germline gives CDR1 MNHEY, CDR2 SVGEGT. The CDR3 runs 16 residues. The CDR3 sequence is CASSYFDRANTGELFF. Written as DNA, the CDR3 is TGTGCCAGCAGTTACTTTGACAGGGCGAACACCGGGGAGCTGTTTTTT.

The rearrangement joins TRBV5-4 to TRBJ1-1; maybe TRBD1 (6 bases). The V gene lost 0 bases and the J gene lost 3 bases, with 9 bases spanning the gap. This CDR3 contains 14 residues. Germline V gene data show CDR1 as SGHNT and CDR2 as YYREEE (reference sequence). The CDR3 is CASSLVGADTEAFF. The CDR3 DNA follows: TGTGCCAGCAGCTTGGTGGGGGCAGACACTGAAGCTTTCTTT.

This clonotype occurred many times. The chain couples TRBV2 to TRBJ1-1; D gene unclear. The germline V gene has CDR1 SNHLY and CDR2 FYNNEI. CDR3 length: 14 residues. V lost 5 bases to trimming and J lost 0 bases, with 10 bases between them. The DNA of the CDR3 is TGTGCCAGCAGTCCCGGGGTATTGAACACTGAAGCTTTCTTT. Protein sequence: CASSPGVLNTEAFF.

This clonotype was counted at least ten times. The genes are TRBV5-6 and TRBJ1-2, with a possible D match to TRBD1 (5 bases). V gave up 1 base and J gave up 0 bases, with 25 bases separating them. The CDR3 is 20 residues long. Germline V gives CDR1 SGHDT, CDR2 YYEEEE. Written as DNA, the CDR3 is TGTGCCAGCAGCTTGACTCTCCCGCGGGGCAAGGGTCGAGCTAACTATGGCTACACCTTC. Translation: CASSLTLPRGKGRANYGYTF.

The chain combines TRBV7-2 with TRBJ2-3; possible D gene TRBD2, 5 bases. V gave up 4 bases and J gave up 1 base, with 12 bases separating them. The CDR3 is 15 residues long. CDR1 is SGHTA and CDR2 is FQGNSA in the germline V gene. The CDR3 DNA reads as TGTGCCAGCAGCTACCTAGCTTCTCGCACAGATACGCAGTATTTT. This codes for CASSYLASRTDTQYF.

The J gene is TRBJ2-1, the V gene TRBV6-1; the D is unclear. CDR1 is MNHNS and CDR2 is SASEGT in the germline V gene. This CDR3 comprises 13 residues. V lost 5 bases and J 5 bases, leaving 10 bases between the germline ends. CDR3 in amino acids: CASSPDPNNEQFF. In DNA form, the CDR3 reads TGTGCCAGCAGTCCCGACCCGAACAATGAGCAGTTCTTC.

J is TRBJ2-5 and V is TRBV5-6; 10 bases align to TRBD2. Trimming at V came to 2 bases and at J to 4 bases, leaving 8 bases not matched to a gene. CDR3 length equals 16 residues. The germline gives CDR1 SGHDT, CDR2 YYEEEE. The DNA for the CDR3 is TGTGCCAGCAGCTTTGGTAGCGGGGGGCGGAGAGAGACCCAGTACTTC. Amino acid sequence: CASSFGSGGRRETQYF.

The chain recombines TRBV27 with TRBJ1-1, with 10 nucleotides matching TRBD1. CDR1 MNHEY and CDR2 SMNVEV come from the germline V gene (reference sequence). The CDR3 contains 17 residues. The trim removed 5 bases at V and 4 bases at J, leaving 13 bases unmatched. The CDR3 sequence: CASSPPRDRGQSTEAFF. The CDR3 DNA reads TGTGCCAGCAGTCCCCCCCGGGACAGGGGACAGAGCACTGAAGCTTTCTTT.

This clonotype appeared many times. This rearrangement joins TRBV7-2 to TRBJ2-7; D may be TRBD1 or TRBD2 (5 bases each). Trimming shortened V by 3 bases and J by 2 bases, and 14 bases separated the two germline ends. CDR1 is SGHTA, CDR2 FQGNSA, per germline. This CDR3 has 15 residues. Here the CDR3 DNA reads TGTGCCAGCAGCTTTCCGGGACGACCGGCCTACGAGCAGTACTTC. Translation gives CASSFPGRPAYEQYF. The full variable domain, with the rest looked up from reference TRBV7-2 and TRBJ2-7, is GAGVSQSPSNKVTEKGKDVELRCDPISGHTALYWYRQSLGQGLEFLIYFQGNSAPDKSGLPSDRFSAERTGGSVSTLTIQRTQQEDSAVYLCASSFPGRPAYEQYFGPGTRLTVT.

Only a few counts were recorded for this clonotype. This sequence joins TRBV5-8 and TRBJ2-3; D is ambiguous. Trimming took 1 base from V and 2 from J, leaving 5 bases between them. Looked up from germline, CDR1 is SGHTS and CDR2 is YDEGEE. The CDR3 contains 13 residues. The CDR3 sequence is CASSLQDTDTQYF. CDR3 bases: TGTGCCAGCAGCTTGCAGGACACAGATACGCAGTATTTT.

This clonotype has just a few counts. J is TRBJ1-5 and V is TRBV20-1, with D perhaps TRBD1 (5 bases). CDR1 and CDR2 (germline): DFQATT, SNEGSKA (reference sequence). Trimming removed 2 bases at V and 4 bases at J, with 9 bases between. This CDR3 has 13 residues. CDR3 nucleotides: TGCAGTGCTAGAACAGGAGTGAATCAGCCCCAGCATTTT. Its protein product is CSARTGVNQPQHF.

This clonotype was detected many times. The chain uses TRBV5-4 and TRBJ2-7, with TRBD2 matching over 10 bases. V was pared by 3 bases and J by 1 base, with 4 bases of the junction left unmatched. The length of the CDR3 is 15 residues. CDR1 and CDR2 from the germline V gene are SGHNT and YYREEE (reference sequence). The CDR3 sequence: CASSSATSGSYEQYF. Here the CDR3 DNA reads TGTGCCAGCAGCTCAGCGACTAGCGGGTCCTACGAGCAGTACTTC.

The V gene is TRBV18, the J gene TRBJ1-5; 7 bases fit TRBD1. Germline V gene sequence: CDR1 KGHSH, CDR2 LQKENI. This CDR3 region has 14 residues. Unmatched junction bases numbered 5, after V lost 4 bases and J lost 5 bases. CDR3 sequence: CASSRGGGDQPQHF. The CDR3 DNA follows: TGTGCCAGCTCACGGGGAGGGGGCGATCAGCCCCAGCATTTT.

J is TRBJ2-7 and V is TRBV28; no reliable D call. V was cut by 7 bases and J by 2 bases, with 18 bases left in between. Per the germline V gene, CDR1 is MDHEN and CDR2 is SYDVKM. This CDR3 has 15 residues. CDR3 in amino acids: CASTPRGGSAYEQYF. CDR3 coding DNA: TGTGCCAGCACCCCCCGCGGTGGTTCTGCCTACGAGCAGTACTTC.

Ten or more counts support this clonotype. The chain employs TRBV6-4 and TRBJ2-1, with 9 bases lining up with TRBD2. The CDR3 is made up of 14 amino acids. The J segment lost 9 bases and the V segment lost 1 base, leaving 4 bases of the junction unmatched. CDR1 is MRHNA, CDR2 SNTAGT, per germline. DNA of the CDR3: TGTGCCAGCAGTGACTGGACTAGCGCGGGTGAGCAGTTCTTC. Amino acids: CASSDWTSAGEQFF.

The J gene is TRBJ2-3, the V gene TRBV11-3; the D is unclear. CDR1 is SGHNT, CDR2 YENEEA, per germline. Trimming took off 6 bases at V and 6 bases at J, with 13 bases between the two ends. The CDR3 has 13 amino acids. Written as DNA, the CDR3 is TGTGCCAGCAGTCCCGGCCCCCGGGATACGCAGTATTTT. Amino acid sequence: CASSPGPRDTQYF.

The rearrangement joins TRBV12-3 or TRBV12-4 to TRBJ2-2, with D uncertain. CDR3 size: 14 residues. Trimming removed 3 bases at V and 0 bases at J, with 5 bases between. The CDR3 here is CASSFQANTGELFF. CDR3 DNA sequence: TGTGCCAGCAGTTTCCAAGCGAACACCGGGGAGCTGTTTTTT.

This clonotype turned up a few times. J is TRBJ2-3 and V is TRBV24-1, with no clear D. Germline lookup yields CDR1 KGHDR and CDR2 SFDVKD. V was pared by 5 bases and J by 0 bases, with 8 bases between. The CDR3 has 14 residues. This CDR3 is CATSVSASTDTQYF. The DNA for the CDR3 is TGTGCCACCAGTGTCTCGGCTAGCACAGATACGCAGTATTTT.

Only a few counts were recorded for this clonotype. The V call is TRBV27, the J call TRBJ2-7, with unresolved D. Per the germline V gene, CDR1 is MNHEY and CDR2 is SMNVEV (reference sequence). This CDR3 has 14 residues. Trimming removed 0 bases from V and 5 bases from J, with 11 bases in between. This chain's CDR3 is CASSLSPRANEQYF. DNA for the CDR3: TGTGCCAGCAGTTTATCCCCCCGGGCGAACGAGCAGTACTTC.